The rows below give T cell receptor beta chains drawn from one sample of a study of shared clonotypes between healthy human individuals. TCRdb's copy holds only in-frame clones and misses some; the assay was immunoSEQ multiplex PCR. Of around 1.9 million clones listed, around 93% are singletons. Sequencing was carried out using naive CD8+ T cells from PBMCs. The receptors originated from a man aged 18 to 30 in good health. Some clones in this sample may be carry-over from other donors' samples. Both conserved end residues are part of each CDR3. Fields, in order: J gene, V gene, clone size, CDR3 protein. Size tells how often a clone was seen (once, few, many) or the class of an expanded clone, and some rows leave it out.

TRBJ2-2 TRBV11-1 . CASSTQVGGGELFF
TRBJ1-1 TRBV19 . CASSTFGGYPEAFF
TRBJ2-7 TRBV28 . CASSVLGTSAYYEQYF
TRBJ2-3 TRBV25-1 . CASTARGGGTDTQYF
TRBJ1-1 TRBV5-1 . CASSSTGANTEAFF
TRBJ1-2 TRBV7-9 . CASSQDRRNYGYTF
TRBJ2-1 TRBV9 . CASSARETRTYNEQFF
TRBJ2-5 TRBV9 . CASSGNRGVKETQYF
TRBJ2-7 TRBV28 once CASITSGRGYEQYF
TRBJ1-2 TRBV4-1 . CASSQTTGGAHYGYTF
TRBJ2-1 TRBV7-9 once CASRDLPNEQFF
TRBJ2-7 TRBV7-9 . CASSPENYEQYF
TRBJ1-1 TRBV11-1 . CASSSGAGDNTEAFF
TRBJ2-1 TRBV5-6 . CASSVGTLSYNEQFF
TRBJ2-1 TRBV4-1 . CASSPRPNNEQFF
TRBJ1-1 TRBV13 . CAAQGEGNTEAFF
TRBJ2-7 TRBV28 . CASSSLIAGTYEQYF
TRBJ1-1 TRBV5-6 . CASSYQTGNTEAFF
TRBJ2-1 TRBV10-2 . CASSNTEYNEQFF
TRBJ2-7 TRBV19 few CASSILADSSYEQYF
TRBJ2-7 TRBV6-6 . CASSRRENGYEQYF
TRBJ2-7 TRBV27 . CASKQGYYEQYF
TRBJ2-2 TRBV19 . CASIREENTGELFF
TRBJ1-1 TRBV14 . CASSQTGYTEAFF
TRBJ2-1 TRBV4-1 . CASSRSGGPSAYNEQFF
TRBJ2-1 TRBV6-5 . CASSYVQTHNEQFF
TRBJ1-2 TRBV30 . CAWGFRSGAQVHGYTF
TRBJ1-2 TRBV7-3 . CASSEAGSYNYGYTF
TRBJ2-3 TRBV27 . CASANHHRAADTQYF
TRBJ2-3 TRBV7-9 once CASSSRVEGTDTQYF
TRBJ2-7 TRBV6-6 . CASSIQGYEQYF
TRBJ2-7 TRBV5-1 . CASSYSQRGSGSSYEQYF
TRBJ1-1 TRBV7-9 . CASLNIPPGETEAFF
TRBJ1-1 TRBV11-2 . CASSLPRGKEAFF
TRBJ2-7 TRBV5-4 . CASSLGWGAYEQYF
TRBJ2-3 TRBV27 . CASSLLFGRGTDTQYF
TRBJ2-3 TRBV10-3 . CAISDLAGGTDTQYF
TRBJ2-2 TRBV5-1 . CASSSGWRGYPNTGELFF
TRBJ2-7 TRBV9 . CASSKGPSGSSYEQYF
TRBJ1-1 TRBV7-6 . CASSSRTGGQAFF
TRBJ2-3 TRBV27 . CASSLWSGPYTQYF
TRBJ1-2 TRBV28 . CAIKAGAGYYGYTF
TRBJ2-6 TRBV7-8 once CASSLRRGSGANVLTF
TRBJ2-7 TRBV27 . CASSLQSSYEQYF
TRBJ2-7 TRBV25-1 . CASSEGTGAYEQYF
TRBJ1-2 TRBV28 . CASLTVGGYTF
TRBJ1-1 TRBV14 . CASSNYRVLNTEAFF
TRBJ2-1 TRBV28 once CASSRGLAGGRYYNEQFF
TRBJ1-2 TRBV29-1 once CSASLGDGYYGYTF
TRBJ2-7 TRBV9 . CASSAGASSYEQYF
TRBJ2-7 TRBV7-2 . CASSALGGESSYEQYF
TRBJ2-1 TRBV11-3 . CASSPRGDNEQFF
TRBJ2-7 TRBV5-1 . CASSGGLAASYEQYF
TRBJ1-5 TRBV6-5 . CASSYGSRDQPQHF
TRBJ1-4 TRBV19 . CASSMRTAEKLFF
TRBJ2-7 TRBV4-3 . CASSQDPPGALLEQYF
TRBJ2-1 TRBV29-1 . CSVEDGSGRSYNEQFF